This TCR beta chain was found in a study of CD8 T cells in ankylosing spondylitis. Study-level results: Researchers reportedly found disease-linked clones significantly enriched in matched ankylosing spondylitis synovial fluid. Clones that were linked to disease were CD8+ and were relatively rare in peripheral blood.

In making TCR beta libraries, quantitative 5'-RACE with molecular barcodes was used. TCRdb reprocessed the 5' RACE reads via MiXCR and lists one record per CDR3 protein. The sample includes about 17,000 distinct CDR3 sequences, roughly 8.2% of them seen just once. The germline V and J ends were trimmed by 6 bases and 0 bases, with 11 bases remaining between them. Per germline, CDR1 MNHEY and CDR2 SVGEGT. The CDR3 runs 15 residues. This clonotype is deemed medium-sized (0.01 to 0.1%). Its antigen remains unknown. This clonotype was sampled from a male donor with ankylosing spondylitis or in good health (not recorded which). The sample comprised blood. V usage is TRBV6-2 or TRBV6-3 and J usage is TRBJ2-2, with D perhaps assigned TRBD1 or TRBD2 (5 bases each). The CDR3 DNA reads TGTGCCAGCAGGCTCTGGGGGTCGAACACCGGGGAGCTGTTTTTT. Translating it yields CASRLWGSNTGELFF.